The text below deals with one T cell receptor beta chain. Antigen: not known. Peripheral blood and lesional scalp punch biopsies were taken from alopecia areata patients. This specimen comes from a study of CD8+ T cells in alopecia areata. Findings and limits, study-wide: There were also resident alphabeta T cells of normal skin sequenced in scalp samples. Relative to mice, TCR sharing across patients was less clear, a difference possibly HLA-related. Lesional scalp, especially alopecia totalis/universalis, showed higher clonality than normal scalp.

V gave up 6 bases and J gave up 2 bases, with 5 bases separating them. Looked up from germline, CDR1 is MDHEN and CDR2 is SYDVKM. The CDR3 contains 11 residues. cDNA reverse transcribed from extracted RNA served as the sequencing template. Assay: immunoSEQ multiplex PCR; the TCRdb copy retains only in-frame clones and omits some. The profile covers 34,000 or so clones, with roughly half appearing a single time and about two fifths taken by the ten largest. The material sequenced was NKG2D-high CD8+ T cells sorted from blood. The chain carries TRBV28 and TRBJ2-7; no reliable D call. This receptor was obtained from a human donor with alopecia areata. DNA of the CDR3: TGTGCCAGCAGCGAGACCTACGAGCAGTACTTC. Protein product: CASSETYEQYF.